This TCR beta chain is from a study of blood T cell repertoires in COVID-19. Unmatched junction bases numbered 5, after V lost 0 bases and J lost 1 base. The germline gives CDR1 LGHDT, CDR2 YNNKEL (reference sequence). This CDR3 is 16 amino acids long. The study assigned cohorts using participant-reported clinical history. Sequenced by immunoSEQ multiplex PCR; TCRdb stores in-frame clones only, minus some. Among about 220,000 clones listed, roughly nine tenths were seen once. This clone was detected once. This sequence originates from a woman in her twenties or thirties who had recovered from COVID-19. Source material: PBMCs or T cells enriched from blood (not recorded which). This sequence joins TRBV3-1 (or the pseudogene TRBV3-2) and TRBJ2-5, with 7 bases lining up with TRBD2. The CDR3 nucleotides are TGTGCCAGCAGCCAAGAGTGGCGGGGGAGCCAAGAGACCCAGTACTTC. This sequence encodes CASSQEWRGSQETQYF.